The 13 T cell receptor beta chains below all came from one sample that was sequenced in a study of T cell repertoires in cytomegalovirus infection. TCRdb reanalysed the reads using MiXCR and keeps one entry per CDR3 protein. The table lists around 85,000 distinct CDR3 sequences, roughly 44% of them singletons, with approximately 93% in the top ten. No antigen is known for these receptors. Sequenced here: CD8+ T cells from cultured PBMCs, sampled from culture after CMV antigen stimulation. The receptor set was obtained from a human donor in good health (CMV status not recorded). Some clones in this sample may be carry-over from other donors' samples.

V gene TRBV28 combines with J gene TRBJ1-4, with D unresolved. The ends were cut back, 6 bases at V and 7 bases at J, with 18 bases in the middle. CDR3 length equals 15 residues. The germline gives CDR1 MDHEN, CDR2 SYDVKM. The CDR3 reads CASSADWLPVEKLFF. DNA for the CDR3: TGTGCCAGCAGCGCTGATTGGCTACCAGTTGAAAAACTGTTTTTT. The full variable domain, with the rest looked up from reference TRBV28 and TRBJ1-4, is DVKVTQSSRYLVKRTGEKVFLECVQDMDHENMFWYRQDPGLGLRLIYFSYDVKMKEKGDIPEGYSVSREKKERFSLILESASTNQTSMYLCASSADWLPVEKLFFGSGTQLSVL.

V is TRBV7-9 and J is TRBJ2-7; a possible D gene is TRBD1 (6 bases). The CDR3 covers 14 residues. From germline, CDR1 is SEHNR and CDR2 FQNEAQ (reference sequence). V shed 5 bases and J shed 0 bases, with 11 bases lying between them. The CDR3 reads CASSPRDNSYEQYF. The CDR3 DNA reads TGTGCCAGCAGCCCCCGGGACAACTCCTACGAGCAGTACTTC.

CDR3 sequence: CASTHRETLNTEAFF. The CDR3 DNA follows: TGCGCCAGCACCCATAGGGAGACTTTGAACACTGAAGCTTTCTTT. J is TRBJ1-1 and V is TRBV10-1; D remains unclear. Trimming stripped 7 bases from V and 0 bases from J, with 15 bases between. CDR3 length: 15 amino acids. Germline CDR1 WNHNN, CDR2 SYGVQD (reference sequence).

This clonotype was observed a handful of times. The chain couples TRBV7-3 to TRBJ2-3; TRBD2 matches 7 bases. The CDR3 has 16 residues. Germline V gene lookup returns CDR1 SGHTA and CDR2 FQGTGA. Losses at the gene ends were 7 bases for V and 2 bases for J; bases not matched to a gene: 12. The CDR3 is CASTESPGLLTDTQYF. The DNA of the CDR3 is TGTGCCAGCACCGAAAGCCCGGGACTACTCACAGATACGCAGTATTTT.

This rearrangement joins TRBV12-3 or TRBV12-4 to TRBJ1-4; 9 nucleotides line up with TRBD1. The CDR3 totals 14 residues. With 6 bases clipped from V and 10 bases from J, the junction kept 9 bases outside the gene matches. CDR3 DNA sequence: TGTGCCAGCAGCCCACAGGGGGCCCGGGGAAAACTGTTTTTT. Protein sequence: CASSPQGARGKLFF.

This clonotype was observed a few times. Germline and junction disagree at one end, which may indicate a read error. The genes are TRBV7-2 and TRBJ1-4; D unresolved. Germline assignment: CDR1 SGHTA and CDR2 FQGNSA. This CDR3 has 12 amino acids. The CDR3 spells CASSLWGYEPIF. The CDR3 DNA is TGTGCCAGCAGCTTATGGGGTTACGAGCCGATTTTT.

This clonotype was found a few times. The chain links TRBV7-8 to TRBJ2-3; unclear D gene. Germline CDR1 and CDR2: SGHVS and FQNEAQ. The V gene lost 5 bases and the J gene lost 0 bases, with 9 bases spanning the gap. The CDR3 consists of 14 residues. CDR3 in amino acids: CASSQRGSTDTQYF. DNA of the CDR3: TGTGCCAGCAGCCAACGCGGCAGCACAGATACGCAGTATTTT.

There are a few counts of this clonotype. The chain joins TRBV7-9 to TRBJ2-7; a possible D gene is TRBD1 (5 bases). V dropped 5 bases and J dropped 4 bases, with 39 bases sitting between them. Germline assignment: CDR1 SEHNR and CDR2 FQNEAQ (reference sequence). The CDR3 loop spans 22 amino acids. The CDR3 bases are TGTGCCAGCAGCCTACCCTCTCCCCTGGACACCCCGCTCGGCAGGGATCCTTACGAGCAGTACTTC. As protein: CASSLPSPLDTPLGRDPYEQYF.

V gene TRBV5-1 combines with J gene TRBJ2-3; 12 bases align to TRBD2. The J segment lost 4 bases and the V segment lost 5 bases, leaving 11 bases of the junction unmatched. The length of the CDR3 is 17 residues. Germline assignment: CDR1 SGHRS and CDR2 YFSETQ. The CDR3 bases are TGCGCCAGCAGGTCGAGCGGACTAGCGGGGCCTCCAGATACGCAGTATTTT. Translation gives CASRSSGLAGPPDTQYF.

This chain joins TRBV12-3 or TRBV12-4 and TRBJ1-6; a possible D gene is TRBD1 (6 bases). The CDR3 is made up of 19 amino acids. Trimming cost V 2 bases and J 7 bases, with 24 bases left between them. This CDR3 is CASSLIGQKRLPPNSPLHF. CDR3 nucleotides: TGTGCCAGCAGTTTAATTGGACAGAAGCGTTTACCACCCAATTCACCCCTCCACTTT.

The chain uses TRBV28 and TRBJ2-5; 8 nucleotides agree with TRBD1. The ends lost 5 bases at V and 1 base at J; junction bases unmatched: 6. From germline, CDR1 is MDHEN and CDR2 SYDVKM. The CDR3 spans 15 residues. The CDR3: CASSNRGMRQETQYF. The CDR3, as DNA: TGTGCCAGCAGTAACAGGGGGATGCGCCAAGAGACCCAGTACTTC.

This chain joins TRBV2 and TRBJ2-7, with a possible D match to TRBD1 (7 bases). Trimming cost V 7 bases and J 4 bases, with 23 bases left between them. Germline V lookup: CDR1 SNHLY, CDR2 FYNNEI. CDR3 length: 16 amino acids. The CDR3 region is CASMPGGRLQGYEQYF. The CDR3 bases are TGTGCCAGCATGCCTGGGGGGAGACTACAGGGGTACGAGCAGTACTTC.

This chain connects TRBV27 to TRBJ1-5; unclear D gene. The V gene's germline CDR1 is MNHEY and CDR2 SMNVEV (reference sequence). The V gene lost 1 base and the J gene lost 1 base, with 8 bases spanning the gap. The CDR3 runs 15 residues. CDR3 in amino acids: CASSLYSGSNQPQHF. CDR3 in DNA: TGTGCCAGCAGTTTATACAGCGGAAGCAATCAGCCCCAGCATTTT.